This T cell receptor beta chain was documented in a study of CD8 T cells in ankylosing spondylitis. General study results and limits: There were earlier reports of some motif variants in reactive arthritis synovial fluid and blood. Typical of ankylosing spondylitis blood, it appeared, was a TCR beta motif of eight highly homologous variants. Matched ankylosing spondylitis synovial fluid reportedly showed significant enrichment of disease-linked clones.

It was by quantitative 5'-RACE with molecular barcodes that TCR beta libraries were made. TCRdb reprocessed the 5' RACE reads with MiXCR, giving one entry per CDR3 protein. The sample gives under 450,000 distinct CDR3 sequences, roughly 17% of which show up once; approximately 0.93% is in the top ten. With respect to this clonotype: The antigen is unknown.

The receptor comes from a male donor with ankylosing spondylitis. The sample taken for sequencing was blood, either unsorted or a sorted T cell fraction (not recorded which).

CDR3 in DNA: TGTGCCAGCAGCTCGGAAATCTCCTACGAGCAGTACTTC. Its translation is CASSSEISYEQYF. The rearrangement joins TRBV7-2 to TRBJ2-7; the D is unclear. This CDR3 contains 13 residues. CDR1 and CDR2 from the germline V gene are SGHTA and FQGNSA. Trimming took 4 bases from V and 0 from J, leaving 7 bases between them.